This TCR beta chain appears in the sequencing data of a study of T cells after yellow fever vaccination (dated by TCRdb to the late 2010s). Background on the whole study: Libraries from fractions with low cell numbers were prepared with the SMART-Seq v4 Ultra Low Input RNA kit. To track T-cell clones before and after primary and booster YFV17D yellow fever vaccination, bulk TCR alpha and beta repertoires were sequenced longitudinally. The cohort comprised two healthy male donors, one aged 18 to 29 and one aged 30 to 40 years. Blood was drawn at multiple timepoints before and after primary and secondary immunization, with bulk PBMC replicates and cell subsets isolated.

Data came from an Illumina NovaSeq 6000. TCR cDNA was made using 5'RACE template switching, a step that added a universal primer site and unique molecular identifiers. Priming of cDNA synthesis was performed from both the TCR alpha and TCR beta constant segments. Library amplification involved two PCR steps, and the second step added sample barcodes and sequencing adapters. Libraries were sequenced on Illumina HiSeq 2500 (2x100 bp) or NovaSeq (2x150 bp). The original methods were these. Reads were demultiplexed and collapsed into UMI consensus sequences with MIGEC, and V(D)J alignment was performed with MiXCR. Vaccine-responding clonotypes were defined with edgeR using replicate PBMC samples, requiring FDR below 0.01 and a log2 fold change above 5 up to day 15. Each bulk clonotype was labeled CD4 or CD8 based on which sequenced repertoire, CD4 or CD8, contained the clonotype at higher abundance. TCRdb redid the processing of the public reads, applying fastp at Q25 and MiXCR, and retained in-frame beta chains. For every CDR3 protein sequence, its rows merge into one entry that carries the most common genes and DNA. These V and J calls rely on TCRdb rather than the paper's analysis. This sample holds about 220,000 distinct CDR3 sequences; 3.2% were observed only once. The ten most abundant clones make up roughly 3.2% of the sample.

CDR1 and CDR2 were assigned from the germline V gene as SGHRS and YFSETQ. CDR3 length: 15 amino acids, cysteine to phenylalanine. Just CDR3 DNA is preserved here, 45 bases in frame from base 1. The junction carries 12 bases between V and J, which are trimmed by 3 bases and 2 bases respectively. This clonotype has a handful of counts. No antigen is known for it. No qualities accompany the bases; no much larger clone lies one base away. The treatment or condition label on this specimen signifies: live attenuated yellow fever vaccine strain. PBMCs were isolated from peripheral blood using a standard Ficoll-Paque protocol. Dynabeads CD4 and CD8 positive selection kits were used to isolate the CD4 and CD8 T-cell fractions. RNA was extracted with TriZol from bulk PBMCs, CD4 and CD8 fractions, and dextramer-positive and dextramer-negative fractions. The research as a whole found: FACS-sorted repertoires could contain abundant contaminating clonotypes from the bulk population, so computational filtering was required. A small share of clonotypes was detected in both CD4 and CD8 compartments, with the overlap likely arising from convergent recombination. Compared with the primary T-cell response, the secondary T-cell response was faster but weaker, reaching its peak on day 5 rather than on day 15. Because only a couple of donors were included in the study, the extent to which the findings can be generalized is limited. Most clones expanded after primary vaccination were re-detected after the booster (almost 97% of CD4 and approximately 89% of CD8), suggesting broad memory maintenance.

The receptor chain draws on TRBV5-1 and TRBJ1-5; the D gene is perhaps TRBD1, on 5 matching bases. The sequenced sample was CD4+ T cells sorted from PBMCs, obtained 10 days after the yellow fever booster vaccination. This clonotype originated in a man aged 18 to 30 who received the YFV17D yellow fever vaccine. The nucleotides read TGCGCCAGCAGCTCCTCCGGGGGTCGCAATCAGCCCCAGCATTTT. Its translation reads: CASSSSGGRNQPQHF.